The TCR beta chain under discussion was sequenced for a study of blood T cell repertoires in COVID-19 (dated by TCRdb to about 2020). The study in broad terms: The collaborator samples originated in the United States, Italy and Spain and spanned the acute and convalescent phases of COVID-19. The material from the prospective study consisted of cDNA or gDNA derived from T cells, B-cell-depleted T cells, or PBMCs. Deeply sampled blood TCRbeta repertoires from subjects exposed to, actively infected with, or recovered from COVID-19 were included in the dataset. A freely available public database, intended as a resource for researchers studying the immune response to SARS-CoV-2, is where the repertoires were released. Samples came from the ongoing ImmuneRACE study (first 160 participants) plus 1,254 subjects from 6 global collaborators. The sample metadata nearly always contained a de-identified subject ID, COVID-19 status, age in years and sex. HLA class I and class II types, where available, came from metadata supplied by the sample provider rather than from assay-based typing.

Including cysteine and phenylalanine, the CDR3 has 16 amino acids. CDR3 DNA only is kept here, 48 bases in frame from base 1. Sequences KGHDR (CDR1) and SFDVKD (CDR2) are obtained from the germline V gene. V has 3 bases trimmed and J has 1 base trimmed; junction bases matching no gene number 7. The research as a whole found: The amount of clinical and demographic metadata varied by source and participant and was provided uncurated.

This clone was seen more than once but under ten times. The target of this receptor is not known. There are no base qualities to consult, and no much larger clone falls within one base. Collaborating institutions collected whole blood in K2EDTA tubes following their own protocols. For TCRbeta analysis, collaborators shipped samples in one of three forms: frozen whole blood, isolated PBMCs, or DNA extracted from either of those sample types. The immunoSEQ Assay, a bias-controlled multiplex PCR, was used to amplify TCRbeta CDR3 regions from genomic DNA. In the authors' own workflow: The number of nucleated cells in each sample was estimated from the amplification of reference gene primers within the assay. Sequence reads were collapsed and filtered to measure the absolute abundance of every unique TCRbeta CDR3 rearrangement. For each sample, productive Simpson clonality was calculated by taking the square root of Simpson's diversity index across productive rearrangements. TCRdb re-hosts the immuneACCESS table, in-frame sequences only. Its copies lack some clones; in the studies checked, an unresolved V gene accounts for under half of them, and the cause for the rest is not known. That table supplies the V and J calls and clone size; D and trimming were determined from the DNA. The sample table holds 100,000 or so clones, of which around 80% were seen once. The top ten hold 15% of the sample.

The sequence was collected from a woman at least 80 years old with acute or convalescent COVID-19. This chain joins TRBV24-1 to TRBJ2-5; a stretch of 7 junction bases matches TRBD1. Sequencing was done on a sample of peripheral blood. Here is the DNA: TGTGCCACCAGTGATCACAGGGGACGCACCCAAGAGACCCAGTACTTC. This is translated as CATSDHRGRTQETQYF.